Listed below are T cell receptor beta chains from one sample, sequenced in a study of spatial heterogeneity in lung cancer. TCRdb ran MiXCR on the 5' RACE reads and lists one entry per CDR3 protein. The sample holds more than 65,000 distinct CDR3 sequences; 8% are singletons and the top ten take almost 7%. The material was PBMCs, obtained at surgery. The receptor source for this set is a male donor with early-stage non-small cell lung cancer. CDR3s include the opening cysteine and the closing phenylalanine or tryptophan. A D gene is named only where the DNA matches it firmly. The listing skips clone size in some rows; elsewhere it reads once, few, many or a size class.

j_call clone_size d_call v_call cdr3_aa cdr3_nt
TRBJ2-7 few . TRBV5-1 CASSLAPPTRRSYEQYF TGCGCCAGCAGCTTGGCCCCTCCGACACGGAGGTCCTACGAGCAGTACTTC
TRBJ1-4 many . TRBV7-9 CASSLADGGTNEKLFF TGTGCCAGCAGCTTAGCGGACGGCGGAACTAATGAAAAACTGTTTTTT
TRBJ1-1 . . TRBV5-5 CASSLIRGTEAFF TGTGCCAGCAGCTTAATCAGGGGAACTGAAGCTTTCTTT
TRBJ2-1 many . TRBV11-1 CASSPQGYNEQFF TGTGCCAGCAGCCCGCAGGGGTACAATGAGCAGTTCTTC
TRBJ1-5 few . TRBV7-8 CASSLDRNSNQPQHF TGTGCCAGCAGCCTCGACAGGAATAGCAATCAGCCCCAGCATTTT
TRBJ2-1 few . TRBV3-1 CASSQGGAHNEQFF TGTGCCAGCAGCCAAGGGGGCGCCCACAATGAGCAGTTCTTC
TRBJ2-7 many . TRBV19 CATAWGQGYEQYF TGTGCCACCGCGTGGGGGCAGGGCTACGAGCAGTACTTC
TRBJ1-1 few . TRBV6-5 CASSYLSRGNTEAFF TGTGCCAGCAGTTACCTTTCCAGGGGGAACACTGAAGCTTTCTTT
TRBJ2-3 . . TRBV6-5 CASSYAPGLPTDTQYF TGTGCCAGCAGTTACGCCCCAGGACTTCCCACAGATACGCAGTATTTT
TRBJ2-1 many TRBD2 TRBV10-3 CAISEGTSGSRGEQFF TGTGCCATCAGTGAAGGTACTAGCGGGTCCCGAGGTGAGCAGTTCTTC
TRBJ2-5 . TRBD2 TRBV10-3 CAISEGGRGYQETQYF TGTGCCATCAGTGAAGGTGGGAGGGGTTACCAAGAGACCCAGTACTTC
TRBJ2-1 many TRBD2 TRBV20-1 CSGASGSSVYYNEQFF TGCAGTGGGGCTAGCGGGAGTTCAGTGTACTACAATGAGCAGTTCTTC
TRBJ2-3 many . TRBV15 CATSTPSVPSTDTQYF TGTGCCACCAGCACCCCTAGCGTACCTAGCACAGATACGCAGTATTTT
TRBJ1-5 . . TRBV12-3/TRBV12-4 CASSTLGAHSNQPQHF TGTGCCAGCAGTACCTTGGGGGCTCACAGCAATCAGCCCCAGCATTTT
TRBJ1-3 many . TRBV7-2 CASSQVGAAGNTIYF TGTGCCAGCAGCCAAGTCGGGGCGGCAGGAAACACCATATATTTT
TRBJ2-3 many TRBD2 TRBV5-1 CASSPGLAESTDTQYF TGCGCCAGCAGCCCTGGACTAGCGGAGAGCACAGATACGCAGTATTTT
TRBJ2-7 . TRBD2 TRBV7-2 CASSPRLAPSREQYF TGTGCCAGCAGCCCACGACTAGCACCCTCCCGCGAGCAGTACTTC
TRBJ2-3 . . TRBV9 CASSVEQAYTDTQYF TGTGCCAGCAGCGTAGAACAGGCATACACAGATACGCAGTATTTT
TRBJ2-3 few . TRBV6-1 CASSDPGGETDTQYF TGTGCCAGCAGTGATCCCGGCGGAGAAACAGATACGCAGTATTTT
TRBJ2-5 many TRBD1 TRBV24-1 CATSDFTGTGRVTQYF TGTGCCACCAGTGATTTCACCGGGACAGGGAGGGTGACCCAGTACTTC
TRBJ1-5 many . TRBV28 CASNLLLSNQPQHF TGTGCCAGCAACCTACTCCTTAGCAATCAGCCCCAGCATTTT
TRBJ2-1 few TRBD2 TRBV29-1 CSVGGEGGYNEQFF TGCAGCGTAGGCGGGGAGGGTGGCTACAATGAGCAGTTCTTC
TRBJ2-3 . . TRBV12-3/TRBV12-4 CASSLLSPRIDTQYF TGTGCCAGCAGCCTCCTGTCTCCGCGCATAGATACGCAGTATTTT
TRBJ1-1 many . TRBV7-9 CASSLAVSRTNTEAFF TGTGCCAGCAGCTTAGCAGTTTCCAGAACGAACACTGAAGCTTTCTTT
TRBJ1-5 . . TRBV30 CAWSVMGQGSQPQHF TGTGCCTGGAGTGTAATGGGCCAGGGCAGTCAGCCCCAGCATTTT
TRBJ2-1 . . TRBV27 CASSPSGTPSTF TGTGCCAGCAGTCCATCCGGGACTCCCTCCACCTTC
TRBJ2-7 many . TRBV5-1 CASSLGLVSYEQYF TGCGCCAGCAGCTTGGGACTAGTCTCCTACGAGCAGTACTTC
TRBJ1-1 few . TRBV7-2 CASSLYRVGLNTEAFF TGTGCCAGCAGCCTATACAGGGTAGGACTGAACACTGAAGCTTTCTTT
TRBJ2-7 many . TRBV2 CASKDDSYEQYF TGTGCCAGCAAGGATGACTCCTACGAGCAGTACTTC
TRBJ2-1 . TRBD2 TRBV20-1 CSAYGTRRDEQFF TGCAGTGCTTACGGGACTAGGAGGGATGAGCAGTTCTTC
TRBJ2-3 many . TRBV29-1 CSVTMDLTDTQYF TGCAGCGTCACCATGGACTTAACAGATACGCAGTATTTT
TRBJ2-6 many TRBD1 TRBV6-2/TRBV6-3 CASSYSHWTGDGANVLTF TGTGCCAGCAGTTACTCCCACTGGACAGGGGATGGGGCCAACGTCCTGACTTTC
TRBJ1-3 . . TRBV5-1 CASSLSQSSGNTIYF TGCGCCAGCAGCTTGAGCCAGTCCTCTGGAAACACCATATATTTT
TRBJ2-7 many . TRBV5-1 CASSPEMVLATEQYF TGCGCCAGCAGCCCCGAAATGGTCCTCGCGACCGAGCAGTACTTC
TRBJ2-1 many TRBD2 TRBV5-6 CASSSSLADEQFF TGTGCCAGCAGCTCCTCACTAGCGGATGAGCAGTTCTTC
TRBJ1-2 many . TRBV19 CASSISVYGYTF TGTGCCAGTAGTATATCAGTGTACGGCTACACCTTC
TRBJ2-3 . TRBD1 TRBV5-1 CASSPQGAGDTQYF TGCGCCAGCAGCCCGCAGGGGGCCGGGGATACGCAGTATTTT
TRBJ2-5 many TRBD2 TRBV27 CASSLHSGKTETQYF TGTGCCAGCAGTTTACATAGCGGGAAGACAGAGACCCAGTACTTC
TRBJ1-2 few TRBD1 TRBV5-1 CASARAGQGMDDGYTF TGCGCCAGCGCTAGGGCGGGACAGGGGATGGACGATGGCTACACCTTC
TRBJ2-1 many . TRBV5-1 CASSYTPSSYNEQFF TGCGCCAGCAGCTATACACCTAGCTCCTACAATGAGCAGTTCTTC
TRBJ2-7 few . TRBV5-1 CASSLLGYTYEQYF TGCGCCAGCAGCCTGCTCGGATATACCTACGAGCAGTACTTC
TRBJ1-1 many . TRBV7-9 CASSGQNTEAFF TGTGCCAGCAGCGGGCAGAACACTGAAGCTTTCTTT
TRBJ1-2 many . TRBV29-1 CSVDSRPYGYTF TGCAGCGTTGATTCGAGGCCGTATGGCTACACCTTC
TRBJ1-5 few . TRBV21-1 CASSTQGSNQPQHF TGTGCCAGCAGCACCCAAGGGAGCAATCAGCCCCAGCATTTT
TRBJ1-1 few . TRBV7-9 CASSPPEGNTEAFF TGTGCCAGCAGCCCTCCGGAGGGGAACACTGAAGCTTTCTTT